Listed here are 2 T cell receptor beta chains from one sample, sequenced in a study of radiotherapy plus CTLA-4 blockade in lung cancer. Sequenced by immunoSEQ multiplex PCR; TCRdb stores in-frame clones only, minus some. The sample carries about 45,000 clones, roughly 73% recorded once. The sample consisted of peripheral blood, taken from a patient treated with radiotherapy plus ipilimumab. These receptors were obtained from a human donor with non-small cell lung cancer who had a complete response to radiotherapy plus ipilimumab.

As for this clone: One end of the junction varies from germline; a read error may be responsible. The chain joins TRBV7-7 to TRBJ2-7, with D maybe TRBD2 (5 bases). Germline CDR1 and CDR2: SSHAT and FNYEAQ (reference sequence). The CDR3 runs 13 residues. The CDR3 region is CASSVSGFHEQYF. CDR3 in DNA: TGTGCTAGCAGCGTTTCGGGGTTCCACGAGCAGTACTTC.

This chain's CDR3 is CASSSMGAVLSGANVLTF. In DNA, the CDR3 is TGTGCCAGCAGCTCCATGGGAGCGGTTCTCTCTGGGGCCAACGTCCTGACTTTC. This chain connects TRBV7-8 to TRBJ2-6; a possible D gene is TRBD2 (5 bases). The CDR3 covers 18 residues. V lost 4 bases to trimming and J lost 0 bases, with 16 bases between them. The germline V gene has CDR1 SGHVS and CDR2 FQNEAQ.